This TCR beta chain was recovered during a study of beta chain features in type 1 diabetes. Of the isolated RNA, all was reverse transcribed, and so the sequenced material was expressed TCRB transcripts. Produced via immunoSEQ multiplex PCR; TCRdb's table is partial and in-frame only. The sample shows over 500,000 clones, roughly 15% of them seen only once. There are a few counts of this clone. The CDR3 covers 17 residues. The V and J ends lost 8 bases and 5 bases, in that order; junction bases with no gene match: 10. The germline V gene has CDR1 WSHSY and CDR2 SAAADI. Sequenced input: naive CD4+ T cells from blood. The genes are TRBV10-2 and TRBJ2-1, with 15 bases matching TRBD2. The clonotype was recovered from a man in his late teens or twenties in good health. CDR3 protein: CASRGTSGRSLDNEQFF. The CDR3 DNA reads TGCGCCAGCCGTGGGACTAGCGGGAGGTCCCTAGACAATGAGCAGTTCTTC.